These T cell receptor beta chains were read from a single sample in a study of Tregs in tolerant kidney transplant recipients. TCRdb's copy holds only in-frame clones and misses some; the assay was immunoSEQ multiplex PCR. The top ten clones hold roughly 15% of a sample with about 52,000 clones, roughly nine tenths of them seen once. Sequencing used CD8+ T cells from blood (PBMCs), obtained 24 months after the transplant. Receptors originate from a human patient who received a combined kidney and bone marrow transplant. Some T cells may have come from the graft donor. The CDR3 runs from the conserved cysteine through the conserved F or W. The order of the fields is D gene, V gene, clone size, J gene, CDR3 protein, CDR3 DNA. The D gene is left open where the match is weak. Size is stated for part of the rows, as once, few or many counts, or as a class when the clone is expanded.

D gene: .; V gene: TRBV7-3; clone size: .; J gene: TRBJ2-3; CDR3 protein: CASSLLGGEADTQYF; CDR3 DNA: TGTGCCAGCAGCTTATTAGGGGGAGAGGCAGATACGCAGTATTTT
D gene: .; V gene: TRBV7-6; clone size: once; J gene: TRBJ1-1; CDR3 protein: CASRPGQGRAEAFF; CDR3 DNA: TGTGCCAGCAGACCCGGCCAGGGGAGGGCTGAAGCTTTCTTT
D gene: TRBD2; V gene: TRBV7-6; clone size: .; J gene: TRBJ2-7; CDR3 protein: CASSLVAGKSYEQYF; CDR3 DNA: TGTGCCAGCAGCTTAGTAGCGGGCAAGTCCTACGAGCAGTACTTC
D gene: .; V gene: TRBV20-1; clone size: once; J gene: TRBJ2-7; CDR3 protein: CSASRQREQYF; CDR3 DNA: TGCAGTGCTTCCCGACAGCGCGAGCAGTACTTC
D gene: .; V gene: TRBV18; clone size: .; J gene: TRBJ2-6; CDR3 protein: CASSPISGANVLTF; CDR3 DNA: TGTGCCAGCTCACCAATATCCGGGGCCAACGTCCTGACTTTC
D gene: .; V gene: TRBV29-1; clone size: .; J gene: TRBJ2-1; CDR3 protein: CSLEGGGTSYNEQFF; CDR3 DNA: TGCAGCCTCGAAGGGGGGGGCACCTCCTACAATGAGCAGTTCTTC
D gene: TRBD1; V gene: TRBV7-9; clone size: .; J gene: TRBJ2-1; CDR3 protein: CASSQVTGVGNEQFF; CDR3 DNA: TGCGCCAGCAGCCAAGTAACAGGGGTGGGCAATGAGCAGTTCTTC
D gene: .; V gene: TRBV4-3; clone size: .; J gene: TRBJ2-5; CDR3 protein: CASSQQSGAMGTQYF; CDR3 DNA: TGCGCCAGCAGCCAACAGTCAGGGGCGATGGGGACCCAGTACTTC
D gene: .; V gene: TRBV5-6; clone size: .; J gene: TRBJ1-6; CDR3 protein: CASSNPGESSYNSPLHF; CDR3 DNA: TGTGCCAGCAGCAACCCAGGGGAGAGCTCCTATAATTCACCCCTCCACTTT
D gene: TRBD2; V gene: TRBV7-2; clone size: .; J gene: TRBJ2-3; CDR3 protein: CASSLHRGGDTDTQYF; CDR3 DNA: TGTGCCAGCAGCTTACATCGCGGGGGAGACACAGATACGCAGTATTTT
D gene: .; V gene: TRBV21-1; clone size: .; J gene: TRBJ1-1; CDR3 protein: CASSKAGQGNTEAFF; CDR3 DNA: TGTGCCAGCAGCAAAGCGGGCCAAGGGAACACTGAAGCTTTCTTT
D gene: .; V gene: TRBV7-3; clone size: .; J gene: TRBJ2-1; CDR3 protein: CASSLFGGAENEQFF; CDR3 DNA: TGTGCCAGCAGCTTATTCGGGGGAGCAGAAAATGAGCAGTTCTTC
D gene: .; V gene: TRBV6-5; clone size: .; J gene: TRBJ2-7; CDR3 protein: CASQAAAGSYEQYF; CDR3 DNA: TGTGCCAGCCAAGCGGCCGCAGGCTCCTACGAGCAGTACTTC
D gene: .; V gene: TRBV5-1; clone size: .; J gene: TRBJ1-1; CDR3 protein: CASLRGTEAFF; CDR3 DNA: TGCGCCAGCCTAAGGGGGACTGAAGCTTTCTTT
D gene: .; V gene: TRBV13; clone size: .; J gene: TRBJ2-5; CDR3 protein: CASSFKLLGGTGTQYF; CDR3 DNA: TGTGCCAGCAGCTTTAAGCTCCTTGGGGGCACTGGGACCCAGTACTTC
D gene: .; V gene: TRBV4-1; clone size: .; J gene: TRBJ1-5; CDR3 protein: CASSHPGQNNQPQHF; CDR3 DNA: TGCGCCAGCAGCCACCCCGGACAGAACAATCAGCCCCAGCATTTT
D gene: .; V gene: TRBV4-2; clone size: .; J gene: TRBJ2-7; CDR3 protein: CASSQDSHSIHYEQYF; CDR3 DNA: TGTGCCAGCAGCCAAGATTCCCATAGCATCCACTACGAGCAGTACTTC
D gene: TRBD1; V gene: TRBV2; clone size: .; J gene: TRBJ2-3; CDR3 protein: CASSDGQVYITDTQYF; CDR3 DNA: TGTGCCAGCAGTGACGGACAGGTCTATATCACAGATACGCAGTATTTT
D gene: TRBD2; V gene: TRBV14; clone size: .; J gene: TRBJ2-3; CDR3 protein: CASSPLAGDTQYF; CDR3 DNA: TGTGCCAGCAGCCCCTTAGCGGGAGATACGCAGTATTTT
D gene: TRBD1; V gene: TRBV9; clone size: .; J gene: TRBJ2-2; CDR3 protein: CASGDRVKTGELFF; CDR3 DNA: TGTGCCAGCGGAGACAGGGTCAAGACCGGGGAGCTGTTTTTT
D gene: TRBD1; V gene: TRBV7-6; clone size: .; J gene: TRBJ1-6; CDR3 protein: CASSQGGQNGNSPLHF; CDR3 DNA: TGTGCCAGCAGCCAGGGGGGCCAGAACGGGAATTCACCCCTCCACTTT
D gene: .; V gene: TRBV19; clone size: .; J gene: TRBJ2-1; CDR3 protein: CASSIPGLNSYNEQFF; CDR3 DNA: TGTGCCAGTAGTATCCCCGGACTGAACTCCTACAATGAGCAGTTCTTC
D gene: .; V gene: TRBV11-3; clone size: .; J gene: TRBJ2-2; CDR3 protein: CASSDRNTGELFF; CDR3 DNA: TGTGCCAGCAGCGACAGGAACACCGGGGAGCTGTTTTTT
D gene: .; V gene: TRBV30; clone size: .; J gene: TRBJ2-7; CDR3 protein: CAWSVSYEQYF; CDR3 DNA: TGTGCCTGGAGTGTTTCGTACGAGCAGTACTTC
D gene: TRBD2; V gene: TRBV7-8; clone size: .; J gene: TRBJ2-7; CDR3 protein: CASSLGGGSYEQYF; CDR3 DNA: TGTGCCAGCAGCTTAGGCGGGGGTAGCTACGAGCAGTACTTC
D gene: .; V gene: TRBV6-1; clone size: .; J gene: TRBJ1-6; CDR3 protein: CASSELGSHSYNSPLHF; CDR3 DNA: TGTGCCAGCAGTGAATTGGGCAGCCACTCCTATAATTCACCCCTCCACTTT
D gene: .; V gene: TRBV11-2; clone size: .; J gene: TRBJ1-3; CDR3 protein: CASSLGPGVGNTIYF; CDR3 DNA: TGTGCCAGCAGCTTAGGCCCGGGGGTTGGAAACACCATATATTTT
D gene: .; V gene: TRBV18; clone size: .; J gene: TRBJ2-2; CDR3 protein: CASSPAGAGGELFF; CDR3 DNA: TGTGCCAGCTCACCGGCAGGAGCGGGCGGGGAGCTGTTTTTT
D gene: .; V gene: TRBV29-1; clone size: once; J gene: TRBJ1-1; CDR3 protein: CSVERRGAEAFF; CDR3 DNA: TGCAGCGTTGAAAGGCGGGGTGCTGAAGCTTTCTTT
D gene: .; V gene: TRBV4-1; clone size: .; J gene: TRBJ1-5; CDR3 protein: CASSQDFRQPQHF; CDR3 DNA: TGCGCCAGCAGCCAAGATTTTCGTCAGCCCCAGCATTTT
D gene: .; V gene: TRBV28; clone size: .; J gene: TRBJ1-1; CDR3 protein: CASSLGRVGEAFF; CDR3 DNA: TGTGCCAGCAGTTTAGGGAGGGTGGGGGAAGCTTTCTTT
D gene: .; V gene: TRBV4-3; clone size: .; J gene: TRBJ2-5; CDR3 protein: CASSQEEAGARETQYF; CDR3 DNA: TGCGCCAGCAGCCAAGAAGAGGCAGGGGCACGAGAGACCCAGTACTTC
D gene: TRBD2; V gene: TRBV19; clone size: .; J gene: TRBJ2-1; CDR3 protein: CASSLSGSSYNEQFF; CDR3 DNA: TGTGCCAGTAGTTTAAGCGGGAGCTCCTACAATGAGCAGTTCTTC
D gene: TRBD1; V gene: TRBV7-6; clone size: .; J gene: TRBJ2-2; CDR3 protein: CASSLTGQYVSGELFF; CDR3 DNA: TGTGCCAGCAGCTTAACGGGACAGTATGTTTCCGGGGAGCTGTTTTTT
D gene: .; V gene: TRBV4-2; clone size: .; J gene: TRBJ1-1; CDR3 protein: CASSTPVNTEAFF; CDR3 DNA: TGTGCCAGCAGCACCCCGGTCAACACTGAAGCTTTCTTT
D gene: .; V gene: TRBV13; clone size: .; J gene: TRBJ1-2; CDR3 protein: CASREWRPRYTF; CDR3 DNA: TGTGCCAGCAGGGAGTGGAGACCGCGCTACACCTTC
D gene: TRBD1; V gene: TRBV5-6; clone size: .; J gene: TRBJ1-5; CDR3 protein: CASSLAGGGNQPQHF; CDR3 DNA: TGTGCCAGCAGCTTGGCAGGGGGAGGAAATCAGCCCCAGCATTTT
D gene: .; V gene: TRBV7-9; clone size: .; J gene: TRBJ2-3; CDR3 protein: CASSLIVRGGTDTQYF; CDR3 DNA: TGTGCCAGCAGCTTAATTGTCCGCGGAGGCACAGATACGCAGTATTTT
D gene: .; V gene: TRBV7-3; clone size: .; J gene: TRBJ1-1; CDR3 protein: CASSPGSNTEAFF; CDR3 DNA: TGTGCCAGCAGCCCCGGGTCGAACACTGAAGCTTTCTTT
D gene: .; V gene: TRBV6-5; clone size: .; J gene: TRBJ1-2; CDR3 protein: CASSPGVGYTF; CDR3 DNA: TGTGCCAGCAGCCCTGGAGTTGGCTACACCTTC
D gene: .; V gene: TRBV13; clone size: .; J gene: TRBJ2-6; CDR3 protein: CASSPEGGLSGANVLTF; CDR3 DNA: TGTGCCAGCAGCCCCGAGGGTGGACTCTCTGGGGCCAACGTCCTGACTTTC
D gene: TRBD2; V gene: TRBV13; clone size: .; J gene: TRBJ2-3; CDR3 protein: CASSSSGGLTDTQYF; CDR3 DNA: TGTGCCAGCAGCTCTAGCGGGGGGCTCACAGATACGCAGTATTTT
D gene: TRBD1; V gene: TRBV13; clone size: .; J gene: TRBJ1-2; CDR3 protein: CASSYGQGNGYTF; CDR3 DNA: TGTGCCAGCAGCTACGGACAGGGAAATGGCTACACCTTC
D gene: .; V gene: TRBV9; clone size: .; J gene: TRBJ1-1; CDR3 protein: CASSSGGHTEAFF; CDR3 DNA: TGTGCCAGCAGCTCCGGGGGGCACACTGAAGCTTTCTTT
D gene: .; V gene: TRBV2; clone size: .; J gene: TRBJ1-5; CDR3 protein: CASSEYRYNQPQHF; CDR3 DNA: TGTGCCAGCAGTGAGTACAGGTACAATCAGCCCCAGCATTTT
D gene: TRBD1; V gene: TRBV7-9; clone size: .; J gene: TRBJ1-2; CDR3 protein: CASSSGGANYGYTF; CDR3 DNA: TGTGCCAGCAGCTCAGGGGGCGCGAACTATGGCTACACCTTC
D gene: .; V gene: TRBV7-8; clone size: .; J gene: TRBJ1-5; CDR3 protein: CASSLNGASPPQHF; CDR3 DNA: TGTGCCAGCAGCTTAAATGGGGCCAGCCCGCCCCAGCATTTT
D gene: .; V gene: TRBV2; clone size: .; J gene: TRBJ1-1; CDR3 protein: CASRATEGDTEAFF; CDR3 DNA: TGTGCCAGCAGGGCCACAGAGGGCGACACTGAAGCTTTCTTT
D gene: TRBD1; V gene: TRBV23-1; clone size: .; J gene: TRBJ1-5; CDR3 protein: CASSHGTVNQPQHF; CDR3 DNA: TGCGCCAGCAGTCACGGGACAGTCAATCAGCCCCAGCATTTT